The 30 T cell receptor beta chains below come from one sample, sequenced in a study of T-cell memory formation after mild COVID-19. TCRdb ran MiXCR on the 5' RACE reads and lists one entry per CDR3 protein. The table includes about 420,000 distinct CDR3 sequences, less than 25% detected once. Sequencing was carried out using PBMCs or a T cell subset sorted from them (not recorded which). Receptors were obtained from an adult woman who had mild COVID-19 (a few samples of this study predate the infection). Cell type and time point are not known.

CDR3 sequence (DNA): TGTGCCAGCCGCCAGAGGGGGACTGAAGCTTTCTTT. It codes for CASRQRGTEAFF. The gene calls are TRBV12-3 or TRBV12-4 and TRBJ1-1; D is perhaps TRBD1 (6 bases). The CDR3 is made up of 12 amino acids. Trimming pared 8 bases from V and 5 bases from J, leaving 12 bases between.

This clonotype has a handful of counts. The chain recombines TRBV3-1 with TRBJ1-2; possibly TRBD1 for D (6 bases). V dropped 3 bases and J dropped 2 bases, with 13 bases sitting between them. This CDR3 has 15 amino acids. The germline gives CDR1 LGHDT, CDR2 YNNKEL (reference sequence). CDR3 nucleotide sequence: TGTGCCAGCAGCCACGACAGGACGGGGAACTATGGCTACACCTTC. Amino acids: CASSHDRTGNYGYTF.

The chain uses TRBV11-2 and TRBJ2-7; no clear D. The CDR3 spans 14 residues. Germline CDR1 SGHAT, CDR2 FQNNGV. Deletions cut 2 bases from V and 0 bases from J, with 8 bases between. The DNA for the CDR3 is TGTGCCAGCAGCTTAAACGAAGGCTCCTACGAGCAGTACTTC. This codes for CASSLNEGSYEQYF.

This chain joins TRBV7-2 and TRBJ1-2, with D possibly being TRBD1 (6 bases). There are 16 residues in the CDR3. CDR1 is SGHTA, CDR2 FQGNSA, per germline. V shed 3 bases and J shed 5 bases, with 19 bases lying between them. CDR3 sequence (DNA): TGTGCCAGCAGCTTGGCAGGGGCCGCGGGTCGATATGGCTACACCTTC. Translating gives CASSLAGAAGRYGYTF.

This rearrangement joins TRBV5-1 to TRBJ2-1, with D perhaps TRBD1 (6 bases). This CDR3 spans 15 amino acids. Germline V gene data show CDR1 as SGHRS and CDR2 as YFSETQ. V was shortened by 1 base and J by 5 bases, with 13 bases between the two germline ends. The CDR3 region has the DNA TGCGCCAGCAGCTTGCGAGGGACAACAAACAATGAGCAGTTCTTC. It specifies CASSLRGTTNNEQFF.

CDR3 loop: CASITDTEAFF. In DNA form, the CDR3 reads TGTGCCAGCATCACGGACACTGAAGCTTTCTTT. The chain couples TRBV7-9 to TRBJ1-1, with D unresolved. Per germline, CDR1 SEHNR and CDR2 FQNEAQ (reference sequence). The CDR3 sequence is 11 residues long. The V end lost 7 bases, the J end lost 3 bases, and 6 bases lay between the germline ends.

This clonotype was picked up a small number of times. V is TRBV7-2 and J is TRBJ2-3; D possibly corresponds to TRBD1 (5 bases). Trimming stripped 4 bases from V and 9 bases from J, with 20 bases between. CDR1 SGHTA and CDR2 FQGNSA come from the germline V gene. The CDR3 consists of 15 residues. The CDR3 DNA follows: TGTGCCAGCAGCTCCCAGGGCGGACCTCCCGAGACGCAGTATTTT. Protein: CASSSQGGPPETQYF. Supplemented by reference TRBV7-2 and TRBJ2-3, the full variable domain reads GAGVSQSPSNKVTEKGKDVELRCDPISGHTALYWYRQSLGQGLEFLIYFQGNSAPDKSGLPSDRFSAERTGGSVSTLTIQRTQQEDSAVYLCASSSQGGPPETQYFGPGTRLTVL.

The gene calls are TRBV2 and TRBJ2-5; D may correspond to TRBD1 or TRBD2 (6 bases each). Germline V gene sequence: CDR1 SNHLY, CDR2 FYNNEI. Trimming stripped 4 bases from V and 2 bases from J, with 11 bases between. There are 14 residues in the CDR3. CDR3 coding DNA: TGTGCCAGCAGTGGGCAGGGGACTCAAGAGACCCAGTACTTC. Amino acid sequence: CASSGQGTQETQYF. Full variable domain (rest looked up from reference TRBV2 and TRBJ2-5): EPEVTQTPSHQVTQMGQEVILRCVPISNHLYFYWYRQILGQKVEFLVSFYNNEISEKSEIFDDQFSVERPDGSNFTLKIRSTKLEDSAMYFCASSGQGTQETQYFGPGTRLLVL.

J is TRBJ2-3 and V is TRBV19, with TRBD2 matching 14 bases. The CDR3 is 16 residues long. After removal of 5 bases from V and 5 bases from J, the junction contained 6 bases not matched to a gene. Germline lookup yields CDR1 LNHDA and CDR2 SQIVND (reference sequence). The CDR3 spells CASSPGLAGALDTQYF. CDR3 sequence (DNA): TGTGCCAGTAGTCCGGGACTAGCGGGAGCGTTAGATACGCAGTATTTT.

V is TRBV7-3 and J is TRBJ2-3; D is unclear. This CDR3 comprises 13 residues. CDR1 is SGHTA and CDR2 is FQGTGA in the germline V gene. V was trimmed by 6 bases and J by 2 bases, leaving 9 bases between them. The CDR3 DNA follows: TGTGCCAGCAGAAGCGAACACACAGATACGCAGTATTTT. Translation: CASRSEHTDTQYF. Full variable domain (missing parts from reference TRBV7-3 and TRBJ2-3): GAGVSQTPSNKVTEKGKYVELRCDPISGHTALYWYRQSLGQGPEFLIYFQGTGAADDSGLPNDRFFAVRPEGSVSTLKIQRTERGDSAVYLCASRSEHTDTQYFGPGTRLTVL.

V is TRBV6-5 and J is TRBJ2-1; D remains unclear. V lost 2 bases, J lost 6 bases, and 8 bases lay in between. CDR1 is MNHEY and CDR2 is SVGAGI in the germline V gene. The length of the CDR3 is 13 residues. CDR3 protein: CASSYRQTNEQFF. The CDR3 DNA is TGTGCCAGCAGTTACCGGCAGACCAATGAGCAGTTCTTC.

This clonotype was observed a few times. This chain's CDR3 is CASSPDPAVGTEAFF. In DNA, the CDR3 is TGCGCCAGCAGCCCCGACCCGGCGGTAGGCACTGAAGCTTTCTTT. The chain links TRBV5-1 to TRBJ1-1; D gene unclear. Trimming cost V 4 bases and J 4 bases, with 17 bases left between them. Germline values: CDR1 SGHRS, CDR2 YFSETQ. The CDR3 has 15 residues.

V is TRBV24-1 and J is TRBJ2-1, with 9 bases fitting TRBD1. This CDR3 region has 15 residues. V shed 1 base and J 9 bases; nucleotides not matched to a gene: 6. Germline loops: CDR1 KGHDR, CDR2 SFDVKD. In nucleotides, the CDR3 is TGTGCCACCAGTGATTTTCTAGGACAGGGGAGTGAGCAGTTCTTC. This gives the protein CATSDFLGQGSEQFF.

V is TRBV12-3 or TRBV12-4 and J is TRBJ2-7, with 9 bases lining up with TRBD2. This CDR3 contains 15 residues. V was pared by 5 bases and J by 2 bases, with 7 bases of the junction left unmatched. The CDR3 DNA sequence: TGTGCCAGCAGTCTCGGTAGCGGGGGCCCCTACGAGCAGTACTTC. This encodes CASSLGSGGPYEQYF.

There are a few counts of this clonotype. The chain joins TRBV29-1 to TRBJ1-5, with D tentatively TRBD1 (5 bases). The V end was cut by 6 bases, the J end by 3 bases, with 12 bases between. In germline, CDR1 is SQVTM, CDR2 ANQGSEA. There are 13 residues in the CDR3. The CDR3 nucleotides are TGCAGCGTCGCGGGGCAGAACAATCAGCCCCAGCATTTT. As protein: CSVAGQNNQPQHF.

This clonotype was seen only a few times. This chain connects TRBV9 to TRBJ1-5; TRBD1 is a possible D gene (6 bases). Germline CDR1 reads SGDLS; CDR2 reads YYNGEE. This CDR3 spans 15 amino acids. V was trimmed by 3 bases and J by 6 bases, leaving 16 bases between them. The CDR3 loop is CASSGGAGVSQPQHF. The DNA for the CDR3 is TGTGCCAGCAGCGGAGGGGCAGGGGTCAGTCAGCCCCAGCATTTT.

J is TRBJ2-7 and V is TRBV20-1, with 8 bases fitting TRBD1. The CDR3 sequence is 13 residues long. V lost 2 bases, J lost 6 bases, and 6 bases stayed unmatched. The germline V gene encodes CDR1 DFQATT and CDR2 SNEGSKA (reference sequence). DNA for the CDR3: TGCAGTGCTAGAAGGACAGGGCTAGGCGAGCAGTACTTC. It is translated as CSARRTGLGEQYF.

The V call is TRBV4-1, the J call TRBJ2-1, with 14 positions matching TRBD2. V shed 1 base, J shed 9 bases, and the junction held 8 bases outside the gene matches. The CDR3 consists of 17 residues. In germline, CDR1 is MGHRA, CDR2 YSYEKL. The CDR3, as DNA: TGCGCCAGCAGCCAAGGAAGAAGACTAGCGGGGGGGCCTGAGCAGTTCTTC. It is translated as CASSQGRRLAGGPEQFF.

This clonotype was detected only a few times. This chain uses TRBV6-5 with TRBJ1-2, with D unclear. This CDR3 region has 16 residues. Trimming shortened V by 6 bases and J by 1 base, and 18 bases separated the two germline ends. Germline CDR1 reads MNHEY; CDR2 reads SVGAGI. CDR3 protein: CASRSNRAQDNYGYTF. Here the CDR3 DNA reads TGTGCCAGCAGGTCCAACCGGGCGCAGGATAACTATGGCTACACCTTC.

V is TRBV5-5 and J is TRBJ2-7, with a tentative D call TRBD1 (6 bases). V gave up 3 bases and J gave up 0 bases, with 13 bases separating them. The CDR3 length is 15 residues. Germline V CDR1 and CDR2: SGHKS, YYEKEE (reference sequence). CDR3 protein: CASSSGQMDSYEQYF. The CDR3 coding sequence is TGTGCCAGCAGCTCCGGACAGATGGACTCCTACGAGCAGTACTTC.

The V call is TRBV12-3 or TRBV12-4, the J call TRBJ2-2; D perhaps matches TRBD1 (6 bases). This CDR3 is 15 amino acids long. V shed 4 bases and J shed 3 bases, with 12 bases lying between them. In DNA form, the CDR3 reads TGTGCCAGCAGTTCCTACAGGGTGGACACCGGGGAGCTGTTTTTT. Translated: CASSSYRVDTGELFF.

The gene calls are TRBV12-3 or TRBV12-4 and TRBJ1-2; possible D gene TRBD1, 5 bases. With 6 bases removed from V and 2 bases from J, the gap between germline ends came to 7 bases. The CDR3 sequence is 12 residues long. The CDR3, as DNA: TGTGCCAGCAGGCGGGACAACTATGGCTACACCTTC. Protein sequence: CASRRDNYGYTF.

This chain links TRBV6-5 with TRBJ1-1; 8 bases map to TRBD1. The germline V gene has CDR1 MNHEY and CDR2 SVGAGI. J was trimmed by 3 bases and V by 0 bases; bases with no gene match: 3. This CDR3 has 15 amino acids. In DNA, the CDR3 is TGTGCCAGCAGTTACTCGTTGGGACAGGACACTGAAGCTTTCTTT. It codes for CASSYSLGQDTEAFF.

This sequence joins TRBV19 and TRBJ1-4, with 7 bases matching TRBD1. Germline V gene data show CDR1 as LNHDA and CDR2 as SQIVND (reference sequence). V dropped 2 bases and J dropped 12; count of bases not matched to a gene: 6. The CDR3 covers 13 residues. The CDR3: CASSINRGQELFF. The CDR3 nucleotides are TGTGCCAGTAGTATAAACAGGGGCCAAGAACTGTTTTTT.

This clonotype was observed a few times. J is TRBJ1-6 and V is TRBV3-1; D not certain. CDR3 length: 15 amino acids. Germline assignment: CDR1 LGHDT and CDR2 YNNKEL (reference sequence). V was cut by 2 bases and J by 10 bases, with 15 bases left in between. The DNA for the CDR3 is TGTGCCAGCAGCCAAAACGAAGGAGGAGGCTCACCCCTCCACTTT. As protein: CASSQNEGGGSPLHF.

This clonotype was recorded many times. The chain uses TRBV4-3 and TRBJ1-1; 7 bases match TRBD1. This CDR3 spans 14 amino acids. Germline-derived CDR1 and CDR2 are LGHNA and YSLEER. Trimming at V came to 3 bases and at J to 1 base, leaving 2 bases not matched to a gene. Written as DNA, the CDR3 is TGCGCCAGCAGCCATCAGGGGGAGAACACTGAAGCTTTCTTT. Protein product: CASSHQGENTEAFF.

The V gene is TRBV18, the J gene TRBJ2-1, with D perhaps matching TRBD1 (6 bases). CDR3 length: 15 amino acids. Trimming shortened V by 5 bases and J by 5 bases, and 16 bases separated the two germline ends. Germline loops: CDR1 KGHSH, CDR2 LQKENI. CDR3 region: CASSTRTARDNEQFF. CDR3 nucleotides: TGTGCCAGCTCAACTCGGACAGCGAGGGACAATGAGCAGTTCTTC.

The chain carries TRBV5-1 and TRBJ1-3; no clear D. Trimming cost V 3 bases and J 0 bases, with 10 bases left between them. The CDR3 length is 15 residues. From germline, CDR1 is SGHRS and CDR2 YFSETQ. The CDR3 sequence is CASSSLGSSGNTIYF. In DNA, the CDR3 is TGCGCCAGCAGCTCCCTCGGGTCCTCTGGAAACACCATATATTTT.

The rearrangement links TRBV6-1 to TRBJ2-1, with D possibly called TRBD1 or TRBD2 (6 bases each). The germline gives CDR1 MNHNS, CDR2 SASEGT. The CDR3 contains 12 residues. V was clipped by 6 bases and J by 10 bases, with 13 bases between them. The CDR3 spells CASRREGGEQFF. The CDR3 nucleotides read TGTGCCAGCAGGCGGGAAGGGGGGGAGCAGTTCTTC.

In this sample, this clonotype turned up a few times. The rearrangement links TRBV5-6 to TRBJ2-1, with D unresolved. V was clipped by 7 bases and J by 7 bases, with 15 bases between them. The CDR3 has 13 amino acids. Germline-derived CDR1 and CDR2 are SGHDT and YYEEEE. CDR3 region: CASAGLMGNEQFF. The CDR3 nucleotides read TGTGCCAGCGCCGGGCTCATGGGGAATGAGCAGTTCTTC. Full variable domain (missing parts from reference TRBV5-6 and TRBJ2-1): DAGVTQSPTHLIKTRGQQVTLRCSPKSGHDTVSWYQQALGQGPQFIFQYYEEEERQRGNFPDRFSGHQFPNYSSELNVNALLLGDSALYLCASAGLMGNEQFFGPGTRLTVL.